One sample yielded the 26 T cell receptor delta chains listed below, sequenced in a study of γδ T cells in repeated Plasmodium falciparum infection (dated by TCRdb to about 2021). Libraries were made using multiplex PCR. TCRdb records Illumina MiSeq as the sequencer. Clones were re-identified by TCRdb from the public reads with CATT, and rows with the same DNA were merged. The sample profile shows more than 70,000 delta-chain clones; approximately 0.92% of them were found once. The top ten clonotypes cover around a tenth of the sample. Vgamma9/Vdelta2+ and Vdelta2-negative gammadelta T cell populations were flow-sorted from peripheral blood mononuclear cells for bulk TCR repertoire analysis. Sequencing input: gamma-delta T cells from blood. The receptors were sampled from a pool of human donors (malaria-infected and uninfected, not separated).

This clone has only a few counts. Translating this DNA gives a protein that differs at residue 4 from the TCRdb one, which belongs to a much larger clone; a read error is likely, and the protein shown is this translation. The chain employs TRDV2 and TRDJ1; 11 nucleotides match TRDD3. Matching the DNA to germline supplied the J gene, which TCRdb does not give. The length of the CDR3 is 15 residues. Germline V gene data show CDR1 as GEAIGNYY and CDR2 as EKD. The trim removed 6 bases at V and 3 bases at J, leaving 8 bases unmatched. The CDR3 DNA reads TGTGCCTGTAACCAACTGGGGGATAGGTCCGATAAACTCATCTTT. This gives the protein CACNQLGDRSDKLIF.

Many counts were recorded for this clone. The chain has TRDV1 and TRDJ1; the D call may be TRDD2 or TRDD3 (9 bases each). CDR3 length equals 22 residues. Per the germline V gene, CDR1 is TSWWSYY and CDR2 is QGS. V lost 1 base and J lost 0, with 30 bases in between. The DNA of the CDR3 is TGTGCTCTTGGGGAACGTCCGCCCTTCCTACGGGTAACTGGGGGACACACCGATAAACTCATCTTT. It yields the protein CALGERPPFLRVTGGHTDKLIF.

The chain employs TRDV2 and TRDJ1, with 9 bases that match TRDD3. The J gene, not given by TCRdb, was assigned here from a germline match of the nucleotide sequence. The trim removed 3 bases at V and 0 bases at J, leaving 16 bases unmatched. The CDR3 extends over 19 amino acids. Germline CDR1 is GEAIGNYY and CDR2 is EKD. The CDR3 here is CACDRVPTGGENYTDKLIF. CDR3 bases: TGTGCCTGTGACCGGGTTCCAACTGGGGGAGAGAACTACACCGATAAACTCATCTTT.

This clone was detected only a few times. TCRdb has a much larger clone's protein, which differs at residue 12 from the translation of this DNA, likely because of a read error; what is shown is the protein translated from the DNA. The CDR3 DNA sequence: TGTGCTCTTACCCTCGGAGATACGCCTTACACCGGTAAACTCATCTTT. It is translated as CALTLGDTPYTGKLIF. The chain joins TRDV1 to TRDJ1; possible D gene TRDD3, 6 bases. The J gene was not available in TCRdb and was assigned here by matching the DNA to germline segments. The germline V gene encodes CDR1 TSWWSYY and CDR2 QGS. The CDR3 has 16 residues.

This clone was seen ten or more times. TCRdb has a much larger clone's protein, which differs at residue 14 from the translation of this DNA, likely because of a read error; what is shown is the protein translated from the DNA. The V call is TRDV2, the J call TRDJ1; 10 nucleotides match TRDD3. TCRdb gives no J gene; it was assigned here by matching the DNA to germline. Germline CDR1 and CDR2: GEAIGNYY and EKD. The ends lost 3 bases at V and 1 base at J; junction bases unmatched: 19. The length of the CDR3 is 20 residues. In DNA, the CDR3 is TGTGCCTGTGACCTACTCAACCCTCGTACTGGGGGATCAATCACCGATAAACTCATCTTT. This sequence encodes CACDLLNPRTGGSITDKLIF.

This clone came up a few times. A read error likely explains why the TCRdb protein, taken from a much larger clone, differs from this DNA's translation at residue 10; the protein shown is translated from the DNA. This rearrangement joins TRDV1 to TRDJ1; 10 positions match TRDD3. No J gene is reported in TCRdb; it was inferred here by comparing the DNA with germline. This CDR3 contains 16 residues. Germline CDR1 reads TSWWSYY; CDR2 reads QGS. V shed 1 base and J 1 base; nucleotides not matched to a gene: 3. The chain's CDR3 is CALGERTGGCTDKLIF. The CDR3, as DNA: TGTGCTCTTGGGGAACGAACTGGGGGATGCACCGATAAACTCATCTTT.

This clone was picked up a small number of times. A far larger clone is a single base away, which makes a read error likely. The identical CDR3 is also encoded by other nucleotide sequences in the sample. The V gene call is TRDV2, and the J gene call is absent. Germline lookup yields CDR1 GEAIGNYY and CDR2 EKD. CDR3 size: 15 residues. CDR3 sequence (DNA): TGTGCCTGTGACACCGGTCAATTTTACACCGATAAACTCATCTTC. Its protein is CACDTGQFYTDKLIF.

As concerns this clone: TCRdb records a much larger clone's protein for this DNA, with a difference at residue 18 that likely arises from a read error; the protein given is the translation of the DNA. The chain couples TRDV1 to TRDJ2; 11 bases align to TRDD3. The CDR3 is 25 residues long. V lost 2 bases to trimming and J lost 8 bases; unmatched junction nucleotides: 34. Per germline, CDR1 TSWWSYY and CDR2 QGS. CDR3 in amino acids: CALGETGLGSRWGIREGVRQAQLFF. The DNA for the CDR3 is TGTGCTCTTGGGGAAACGGGGCTAGGGTCCCGTTGGGGGATACGCGAAGGGGTGAGACAGGCACAACTCTTCTTT.

There are many counts of this clone. TCRdb's protein for this DNA is that of a much larger clone and differs from the translation at residue 16, likely a read error; the protein shown is the DNA translation. The V gene is TRDV2; the J gene was not called; TRDD3 was called by the table and not checked on the DNA. The CDR3 covers 17 residues. The germline CDR1 and CDR2 sequences are GEAIGNYY and EKD. CDR3: CACDTLARGDNTDKLTF. The CDR3 nucleotides are TGTGCCTGTGACACCCTAGCCCGGGGGGATAACACCGATAAACTCACCTTT.

This clone showed up just a few times. TCRdb attributes to this sequence the protein of a much larger clone, which differs from the DNA translation at residue 10; a read error is likely, and the protein displayed is translated from the DNA. The chain joins TRDV1 to TRDJ1; D is ambiguous. No J gene was available from TCRdb, and it was assigned here by a germline match of the DNA. CDR1 is TSWWSYY, CDR2 QGS, per germline. V lost 1 base, J lost 0 bases, and 24 bases lay in between. The CDR3 sequence is 20 residues long. CDR3 in amino acids: CALGEPHLFTSHAYTDKLIF. The DNA of the CDR3 is TGTGCTCTTGGGGAACCCCACCTATTTACCTCGCATGCGTACACCGATAAACTCATCTTT.

On this clone itself: A single base is all that separates this from a far larger clone, so a read error is likely. The same CDR3 is also encoded by other DNA sequences in this sample. This chain uses TRDV2 with TRDJ1; 10 nucleotides agree with TRDD3. TCRdb is silent on the J gene; assignment here came from matching the DNA to germline. The germline gives CDR1 GEAIGNYY, CDR2 EKD. The CDR3 runs 18 residues. After removal of 4 bases from V and 3 bases from J, the junction contained 16 bases not matched to a gene. CDR3 residues: CACDQHFTGGFMADKLIF. The DNA for the CDR3 is TGTGCCTGTGATCAACATTTTACTGGGGGATTTATGGCCGATAAACTCATCTTT.

As regards this clone: TCRdb pairs this DNA with a much larger clone's protein that differs at residue 8, likely a read error; the protein shown was translated from the DNA. This sequence joins TRDV2 and TRDJ1, with TRDD3 matching over 7 bases. No J segment appears in TCRdb, so it was assigned here by matching the sequence to germline. J lost 0 bases, V lost 3 bases, and 15 bases had no gene match. The CDR3 length is 18 residues. Germline-derived CDR1 and CDR2 are GEAIGNYY and EKD. The DNA of the CDR3 is TGTGCCTGTGACCTAATCAGTGCTGGGGGCATATACACCGATAAACTCATCTTT. Its translation: CACDLISAGGIYTDKLIF.

For this clone: TCRdb records a much larger clone's protein for this DNA, with a difference at residue 10 that likely arises from a read error; the protein given is the translation of the DNA. V gene TRDV2 combines with J gene TRDJ1; TRDD2 matches 8 bases. In the absence of a J gene in TCRdb, the DNA was matched to germline to assign it here. Germline lookup yields CDR1 GEAIGNYY and CDR2 EKD. The CDR3 is made up of 18 amino acids. The CDR3 spells CADKASYVPVDVTDKLIF. CDR3 in DNA: TGTGCAGACAAGGCTTCCTACGTACCTGTGGACGTTACCGATAAACTCATCTTT.

This clone was observed a handful of times. TCRdb attributes to this sequence the protein of a much larger clone, which differs from the DNA translation at residue 4; a read error is likely, and the protein displayed is translated from the DNA. CDR3 sequence: CACNTWDTRQMFF. The CDR3 region has the DNA TGTGCCTGTAACACCTGGGACACCCGACAGATGTTTTTC. The gene calls are TRDV2 and TRDJ3; D not certain. The J gene is not listed in TCRdb, so it was assigned here from a DNA match to germline. Germline V CDR1 and CDR2: GEAIGNYY, EKD. This CDR3 region has 13 residues.

This clone was detected a few times. The TCRdb protein comes from a much larger clone and disagrees with this DNA's translation at residue 12, likely due to a read error; the protein given here is derived from the DNA. A V gene of TRDV2 was called, but no J gene was assigned; the listed D gene, TRDD3, was not tested against the DNA. The germline V gene has CDR1 GEAIGNYY and CDR2 EKD. This CDR3 region has 14 residues. CDR3 sequence reads: CACDELGDSSKPIF. Here the CDR3 DNA reads TGTGCCTGTGACGAACTGGGGGATTCGAGTAAACCCATCTTT.

This clone has a handful of counts. A clone one base away is much larger, so this may be a read error. The chain links TRAV29/DV5 to TRDJ1; 11 bases fit TRDD3. CDR3 length: 16 residues. Germline-derived CDR1 and CDR2 are NSMFDY and ISSIKDK. As DNA, the CDR3 is TGTGCAGCAAGCATATTGGGGGATACGCGCACCGATAGACTCATCTTT. It codes for CAASILGDTRTDRLIF.

About this clone itself: A far larger clone is just one base off, so this is likely a read error. Other DNA sequences in this specimen translate into the identical CDR3. The J gene is TRDJ1, the V gene TRDV1, with 11 positions matching TRDD3. TCRdb leaves out the J gene; it was filled in here by matching the DNA to germline. Germline V CDR1 and CDR2: TSWWSYY, QGS. The ends lost 1 base at V and 5 bases at J; junction bases unmatched: 15. CDR3 length: 19 residues. This chain's CDR3 is CALGEPTADWGIGTDKLIF. The CDR3 bases are TGTGCTCTTGGGGAACCCACGGCAGACTGGGGGATAGGGACTGATAAACTCATCTTT.

This clone appeared a few times. A read error likely explains why the TCRdb protein, taken from a much larger clone, differs from this DNA's translation at residue 12; the protein shown is translated from the DNA. The J gene was reported as TRDJ1; the V gene went uncalled; whether TRDD3, the table's D call, matches the DNA was not checked. The CDR3 totals 16 residues. The CDR3 region is CALGEVPAYTTYKLIF. The DNA for the CDR3 is TGTGCTCTTGGGGAAGTACCCGCCTATACCACCTATAAACTCATCTTT.

This clone was recorded a few times. TCRdb's entry gives the protein of a much larger clone, which mismatches this DNA's translation at residue 8, likely from a read error; the protein reported here is translated from the DNA. The V gene is TRDV1, the J gene TRDJ1; a weak D match, TRDD3 (5 bases). The J gene was missing in TCRdb and was found by matching the end of the DNA to germline. V gave up 8 bases and J gave up 2 bases, with 21 bases separating them. Looked up from germline, CDR1 is TSWWSYY and CDR2 is QGS. This CDR3 spans 16 amino acids. This CDR3 reads CALIPPQHWRTDKLIF. In DNA form, the CDR3 reads TGTGCTCTTATACCTCCCCAGCACTGGAGGACCGATAAACTCATCTTT.

This clone was picked up a small number of times. With only one base between it and a far larger clone, this is likely a read error. Other DNA sequences of this sample code for an identical CDR3. The chain uses TRDV1 and TRDJ1; D possibly corresponds to TRDD3 (5 bases). The CDR3 length is 13 residues. Germline V CDR1 and CDR2: TSWWSYY, QGS. This chain's CDR3 is CALGEAYTDKLIF. The CDR3 coding sequence is TGTGCCCTTGGGGAAGCCTACACCGATAAACTCATCTTT.

This clone was seen ten or more times. The chain is built from TRDV1 and TRDJ2, with D tentatively TRDD3 (6 bases). This CDR3 is built from 25 residues. CDR1 is TSWWSYY and CDR2 is QGS in the germline V gene. Between the trimmed V and J ends, which lost 1 base and 0 bases, there was a span of 36 bases. In nucleotides, the CDR3 is TGTGCTCTTGGGGAACCGGACCGGGGGGACGCCTTCAAACATTCAGCCTCCACTTTGACAGCACAACTCTTCTTT. Amino acids: CALGEPDRGDAFKHSASTLTAQLFF.

Only a few counts were recorded for this clone. The likely explanation is a read error, given a far larger clone one base away. This same CDR3 is encoded by further DNA sequences in the sample. This chain joins TRDV1 and TRDJ1; 7 nucleotides agree with TRDD2. TCRdb carries no J gene annotation; the J gene was assigned here by matching the DNA with germline. Germline CDR1 and CDR2: TSWWSYY and QGS. CDR3 length: 22 amino acids. Losses at the gene ends were 6 bases for V and 5 bases for J; bases not matched to a gene: 33. The CDR3 reads CALGETFDSVPTGGDHEDKLIF. In DNA form, the CDR3 reads TGTGCTCTTGGAGAAACCTTTGATTCCGTTCCTACAGGTGGGGACCACGAGGATAAACTCATCTTT.

Worth noting for this clone: A far larger clone is off by one base, so a read error is likely. The sample carries other DNA sequences with the same CDR3. V gene TRDV3 combines with J gene TRDJ1, with TRDD3 matching over 9 bases. The germline gives CDR1 TVYSNPD, CDR2 GDNSRS (reference sequence). The CDR3 has 17 residues. CDR3 in DNA: TGCGCCTTTATACCCCGACACTGGGGGAGCGAAGAGGATAAACTCATCTTT. Its protein is CAFIPRHWGSEEDKLIF.

This clone showed up just a few times. With a far larger clone one base away, a read error is the likely cause. Other DNA sequences in the sample encode the same CDR3. The V and J genes are TRDV1 and TRDJ1, with D unresolved. This CDR3 spans 12 amino acids. Looked up from germline, CDR1 is TSWWSYY and CDR2 is QGS. CDR3 bases: TGTGCTCTTGGGGAACAACCCGATAAGCTCATCTTT. This sequence encodes CALGEQPDKLIF.

In regard to this clone: The TCRdb protein comes from a much larger clone and disagrees with this DNA's translation at residue 16, likely due to a read error; the protein given here is derived from the DNA. The J gene went uncalled, whereas the V gene is TRDV1; TRDD3 was called by the table and not checked on the DNA. CDR1 is TSWWSYY and CDR2 is QGS in the germline V gene. This CDR3 is built from 18 residues. The CDR3 DNA reads TGTGCTCTTGGGGAAAAAATTGGGGGATACAAGTACACCGATAAACCCATCTTT. This sequence encodes CALGEKIGGYKYTDKPIF.

A remark on this clone: TCRdb records a much larger clone's protein for this DNA, with a difference at residue 6 that likely arises from a read error; the protein given is the translation of the DNA. The CDR3 DNA is TGTGCCTGTGACCCCTCGGGGGATACAACTATGAACACCGATAAACTCATCTTT. This translates into CACDPSGDTTMNTDKLIF. This sequence joins TRDV2 and TRDJ1; 9 positions agree with TRDD3. The J gene, not given by TCRdb, was assigned here from a germline match of the nucleotide sequence. Trimming took 3 bases from V and 0 from J; bases not matched to a gene: 13. CDR3 length: 18 residues. Looked up from germline, CDR1 is GEAIGNYY and CDR2 is EKD.